This entry features one TCR beta chain sequence. Data came from immunoSEQ multiplex PCR; TCRdb stores just in-frame clones and leaves some out. The sample lists 2 million to 2.5 million clones; nearly 97% were seen once. V was cut by 2 bases and J by 4 bases, with 14 bases left in between. The germline V gene encodes CDR1 ENHRY and CDR2 SYGVKD. There are 16 residues in the CDR3. The data were taken from a study of shared clonotypes between healthy human individuals. Sequenced material: naive CD4+ T cells sorted from blood. Indicated subset: CD45RA+ positively selected. The sequence was obtained from a young man in good health. The V and J genes are TRBV10-3 and TRBJ2-2; no definite D call. CDR3 protein: CAISELVSHSTGELFF. CDR3 bases: TGTGCCATCAGTGAGCTAGTTTCTCATAGCACCGGGGAGCTGTTTTTT.